This T cell receptor (beta chain) was documented in a study of blood T cell repertoires in COVID-19. Trimming took 2 bases from V and 9 from J, leaving 11 bases between them. The CDR3 contains 13 residues. Germline values: CDR1 MNHEY, CDR2 SMNVEV (reference sequence). Source study methods: Estimates of nucleated cell counts were drawn from the amplification of reference gene primers. Assay used: immunoSEQ multiplex PCR; TCRdb lists only in-frame clones, some missing. V and J calls plus clone size are reproduced from that table; the DNA served to infer D and trimming. The sample yields about 160,000 clones, 80% to 90% seen once.

The rearrangement links TRBV27 to TRBJ1-5, with D possibly being TRBD1 (5 bases). Sequenced sample: peripheral blood. This receptor was identified in a woman aged 55-69 years who had recovered from COVID-19. The CDR3 DNA is TGTGCCAGCAGTTTACAGGGTCTATGGCCCCAGCATTTT. It encodes CASSLQGLWPQHF.